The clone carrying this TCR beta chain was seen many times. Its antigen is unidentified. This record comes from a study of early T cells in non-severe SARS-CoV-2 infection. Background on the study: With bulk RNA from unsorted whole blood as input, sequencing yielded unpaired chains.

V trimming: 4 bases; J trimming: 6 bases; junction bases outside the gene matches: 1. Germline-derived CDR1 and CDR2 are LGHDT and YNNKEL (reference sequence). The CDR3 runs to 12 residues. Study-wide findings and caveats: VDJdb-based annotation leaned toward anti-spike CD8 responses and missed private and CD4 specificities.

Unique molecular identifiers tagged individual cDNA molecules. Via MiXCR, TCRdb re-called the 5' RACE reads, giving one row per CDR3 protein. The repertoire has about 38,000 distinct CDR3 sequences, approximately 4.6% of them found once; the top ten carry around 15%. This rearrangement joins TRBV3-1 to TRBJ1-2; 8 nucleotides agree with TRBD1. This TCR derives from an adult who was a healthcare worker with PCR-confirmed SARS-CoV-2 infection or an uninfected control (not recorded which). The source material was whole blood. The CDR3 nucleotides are TGTGCCAGCAGCCGGACAGGGAATGGCTACACCTTC. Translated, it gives CASSRTGNGYTF.